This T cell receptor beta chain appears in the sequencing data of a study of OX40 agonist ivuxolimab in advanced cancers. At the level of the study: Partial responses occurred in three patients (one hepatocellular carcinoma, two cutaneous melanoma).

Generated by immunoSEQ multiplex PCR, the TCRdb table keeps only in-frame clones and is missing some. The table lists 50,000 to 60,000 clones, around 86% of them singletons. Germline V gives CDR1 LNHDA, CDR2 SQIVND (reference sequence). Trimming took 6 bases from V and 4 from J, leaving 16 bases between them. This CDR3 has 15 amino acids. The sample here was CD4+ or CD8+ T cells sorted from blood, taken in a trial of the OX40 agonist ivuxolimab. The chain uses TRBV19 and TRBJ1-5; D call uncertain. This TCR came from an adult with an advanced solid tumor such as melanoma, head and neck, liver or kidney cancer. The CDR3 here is CASSPVESGNQPQHF. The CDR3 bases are TGTGCCAGTAGCCCCGTGGAGTCTGGAAATCAGCCCCAGCATTTT.